Below, 23 T cell receptor beta chains from the same sample are listed, as sequenced in a study of blood T cell repertoires in COVID-19. TCRdb's copy holds only in-frame clones and misses some; the assay was immunoSEQ multiplex PCR. The sample has 150,000 to 250,000 clones; around 87% are singletons. Sequencing input: PBMCs or T cells enriched from blood (not recorded which). The origin of the receptors is a woman aged 25 to 39 who had recovered from COVID-19.

CDR3 sequence: CASTRQTGKNTEAFF. CDR3 sequence (DNA): TGTGCCAGCACTCGCCAGACAGGAAAAAACACTGAAGCTTTCTTT. The chain uses TRBV19 and TRBJ1-1; possible D gene TRBD1, 6 bases. The V end was cut by 9 bases, the J end by 2 bases, with 19 bases between. The CDR3 is 15 residues long. CDR1 is LNHDA and CDR2 is SQIVND in the germline V gene (reference sequence).

V gene TRBV5-4 combines with J gene TRBJ1-5, with D perhaps TRBD1 (6 bases). There are 14 residues in the CDR3. Trimming took 0 bases from V and 6 from J, leaving 10 bases between them. CDR1 and CDR2 from the germline V gene are SGHNT and YYREEE (reference sequence). The DNA of the CDR3 is TGTGCCAGCAGCTTGGACAGGGCAAGTCAGCCCCAGCATTTT. Translating it yields CASSLDRASQPQHF. The variable domain in full, completed from reference TRBV5-4 and TRBJ1-5, reads ETGVTQSPTHLIKTRGQQVTLRCSSQSGHNTVSWYQQALGQGPQFIFQYYREEENGRGNFPPRFSGLQFPNYSSELNVNALELDDSALYLCASSLDRASQPQHFGDGTRLSIL.

This clone was recorded a few times. In DNA, the CDR3 is TGCGCCAGCACCCCGAGGGAGGGAGCTAACTATGGCTACACCTTC. Amino acid sequence: CASTPREGANYGYTF. The gene calls are TRBV5-1 and TRBJ1-2; no clear D. Germline lookup yields CDR1 SGHRS and CDR2 YFSETQ. The V end lost 6 bases, the J end lost 0 bases, and 15 bases lay between the germline ends. The CDR3 extends over 15 amino acids.

This chain connects TRBV29-1 to TRBJ2-2, with 13 bases fitting TRBD2. Germline CDR1 reads SQVTM; CDR2 reads ANQGSEA. V shed 4 bases, J shed 9 bases, and the junction held 5 bases outside the gene matches. This CDR3 has 14 residues. CDR3 DNA sequence: TGCAGCGTTGGACTAGCGGGAGGCGAAAGGGAGCTGTTTTTT. Protein product: CSVGLAGGERELFF.

The sample holds one count of this clone. The chain recombines TRBV30 with TRBJ1-3; D not certain. Germline CDR1 GTSNPN, CDR2 SVGIG (reference sequence). The V gene lost 4 bases and the J gene lost 2 bases, with 9 bases spanning the gap. The CDR3 sequence is 13 residues long. The CDR3 spells CAWNGIAGNTIYF. CDR3 nucleotide sequence: TGTGCCTGGAACGGGATTGCTGGAAACACCATATATTTT. The full variable domain, in which reference TRBV30 and TRBJ1-3 provide the parts outside the CDR3, is SQTIHQWPATLVQPVGSPLSLECTVEGTSNPNLYWYRQAAGRGLQLLFYSVGIGQISSEVPQNLSASRPQDRQFILSSKKLLLSDSGFYLCAWNGIAGNTIYFGEGSWLTVV.

V and J are TRBV5-1 and TRBJ1-5; 10 nucleotides match TRBD1. CDR1 is SGHRS, CDR2 YFSETQ, per germline. The CDR3 has 15 amino acids. The V gene end was trimmed by 4 bases and the J gene end by 6 bases; junction bases not matched to a gene: 7. The CDR3 loop reads CASSPGQGEVQPQHF. The CDR3 DNA reads as TGCGCCAGCAGCCCTGGACAGGGGGAAGTTCAGCCCCAGCATTTT.

V is TRBV11-2 and J is TRBJ1-2, with D maybe TRBD1 (6 bases). This CDR3 is 16 amino acids long. V lost 0 bases to trimming and J lost 7 bases, with 18 bases between them. Germline lookup yields CDR1 SGHAT and CDR2 FQNNGV. CDR3 nucleotide sequence: TGTGCCAGCAGCTTAGATGTCGAACAGGGTATGGGTGGCTACACCTTC. Translated, it gives CASSLDVEQGMGGYTF.

The CDR3 bases are TGCGCCAGCAGCCCAGGGGACAGGGGGTACGAGCAGTACTTC. Translation: CASSPGDRGYEQYF. The chain combines TRBV5-1 with TRBJ2-7; 11 bases map to TRBD1. V shed 4 bases, J shed 4 bases, and the junction held 4 bases outside the gene matches. Germline V gives CDR1 SGHRS, CDR2 YFSETQ. The CDR3 length is 14 residues. The full variable domain, completed using reference TRBV5-1 and TRBJ2-7, is KAGVTQTPRYLIKTRGQQVTLSCSPISGHRSVSWYQQTPGQGLQFLFEYFSETQRNKGNFPGRFSGRQFSNSRSEMNVSTLELGDSALYLCASSPGDRGYEQYFGPGTRLTVT.

The genes are TRBV7-8 and TRBJ1-2; maybe TRBD1 (6 bases). The ends were cut back, 5 bases at V and 3 bases at J, with 28 bases in the middle. Germline loops: CDR1 SGHVS, CDR2 FQNEAQ. This CDR3 has 19 residues. The CDR3 DNA reads TGTGCCAGCAGCCTCCCTCGGTTTAGGGGGAGAGGTACAGACTATGGCTACACCTTC. Translating gives CASSLPRFRGRGTDYGYTF.

The J gene is TRBJ2-5, the V gene TRBV9; 10 bases match TRBD2. Losses at the gene ends were 0 bases for V and 1 base for J; bases not matched to a gene: 3. CDR1 SGDLS and CDR2 YYNGEE come from the germline V gene. This CDR3 region has 16 residues. This chain's CDR3 is CASSVGASGSQETQYF. Written as DNA, the CDR3 is TGTGCCAGCAGCGTAGGGGCTAGCGGGAGCCAAGAGACCCAGTACTTC.

V usage is TRBV5-1 and J usage is TRBJ2-1; TRBD1 aligns across 7 bases. With V trimmed by 4 bases and J by 7 bases, 5 bases remained unmatched. The CDR3 consists of 13 residues. Germline CDR1 SGHRS, CDR2 YFSETQ. The CDR3: CASSLYRGNEQFF. The CDR3 nucleotides are TGCGCCAGCAGCCTATACAGGGGAAATGAGCAGTTCTTC.

The chain is built from TRBV5-5 and TRBJ1-4; the D gene is possibly TRBD1 (6 bases). Looked up from germline, CDR1 is SGHKS and CDR2 is YYEKEE (reference sequence). The V end lost 4 bases, the J end lost 4 bases, and 14 bases lay between the germline ends. The CDR3 totals 15 residues. The chain's CDR3 is CASSLQGHNNEKLFF. The CDR3 region has the DNA TGTGCCAGCAGCCTACAGGGACATAATAATGAAAAACTGTTTTTT.

The genes are TRBV9 and TRBJ1-6, with a weak D call TRBD1 (6 bases). This CDR3 region has 15 residues. Germline V CDR1 and CDR2: SGDLS, YYNGEE. V shed 4 bases and J shed 5 bases, with 13 bases lying between them. CDR3 DNA sequence: TGTGCCAGCAGCTACGAGGGGGGGGATAATTCACCCCTCCACTTT. It is translated as CASSYEGGDNSPLHF.

The chain uses TRBV2 and TRBJ2-1; possibly TRBD2 for D (6 bases). Trimming pared 7 bases from V and 3 bases from J, leaving 16 bases between. There are 15 residues in the CDR3. Germline V gene sequence: CDR1 SNHLY, CDR2 FYNNEI. This chain's CDR3 is CASIASGYLYNEQFF. In nucleotides, the CDR3 is TGTGCCAGCATTGCAAGCGGGTATCTCTACAATGAGCAGTTCTTC. Using reference TRBV2 and TRBJ2-1 for the parts outside the CDR3, the full variable domain is EPEVTQTPSHQVTQMGQEVILRCVPISNHLYFYWYRQILGQKVEFLVSFYNNEISEKSEIFDDQFSVERPDGSNFTLKIRSTKLEDSAMYFCASIASGYLYNEQFFGPGTRLTVL.

The chain has TRBV9 and TRBJ2-7; 7 bases agree with TRBD1. The CDR3 spans 14 residues. Germline trimming cut 3 bases from V and 2 bases from J; bases unmatched to any gene: 5. CDR1 and CDR2 from the germline V gene are SGDLS and YYNGEE. The CDR3 DNA reads TGTGCCAGCAGCGCCCGGGACAGAACCTACGAGCAGTACTTC. Translation: CASSARDRTYEQYF. The full variable domain, completed using reference TRBV9 and TRBJ2-7, is DSGVTQTPKHLITATGQRVTLRCSPRSGDLSVYWYQQSLDQGLQFLIQYYNGEERAKGNILERFSAQQFPDLHSELNLSSLELGDSALYFCASSARDRTYEQYFGPGTRLTVT.

The V gene is TRBV7-3, the J gene TRBJ2-1, with 9 bases identical to TRBD2. This CDR3 has 15 residues. Unmatched junction bases numbered 9, after V lost 3 bases and J lost 9 bases. The germline V gene encodes CDR1 SGHTA and CDR2 FQGTGA. CDR3 sequence reads: CASSFGLAGKGEQFF. The DNA for the CDR3 is TGTGCCAGCAGCTTTGGCCTAGCGGGGAAGGGTGAGCAGTTCTTC. Together with reference TRBV7-3 and TRBJ2-1, the CDR3 gives the full variable domain: GAGVSQTPSNKVTEKGKYVELRCDPISGHTALYWYRQSLGQGPEFLIYFQGTGAADDSGLPNDRFFAVRPEGSVSTLKIQRTERGDSAVYLCASSFGLAGKGEQFFGPGTRLTVL.

The chain uses TRBV5-1 and TRBJ1-2, with a tentative D call TRBD1 (6 bases). Germline-derived CDR1 and CDR2 are SGHRS and YFSETQ. The V end was cut by 3 bases, the J end by 7 bases, with 16 bases between. This CDR3 spans 14 amino acids. The CDR3 loop reads CASSSQGGFGGYTF. In DNA form, the CDR3 reads TGCGCCAGCAGCTCACAGGGTGGGTTTGGTGGCTACACCTTC.

The chain has TRBV3-1 (or the pseudogene TRBV3-2) and TRBJ2-5, with TRBD1 matching over 7 bases. Germline loops: CDR1 LGHDT, CDR2 YNNKEL (reference sequence). Trimming at V came to 5 bases and at J to 1 base, leaving 13 bases not matched to a gene. The CDR3 has 17 residues. CDR3 region: CASSSSTNRDSQETQYF. The CDR3 coding sequence is TGTGCCAGCAGCTCATCTACAAACCGGGACAGCCAAGAGACCCAGTACTTC.

This chain links TRBV27 with TRBJ2-7; TRBD1 matches 8 bases. The CDR3 sequence is 16 residues long. From germline, CDR1 is MNHEY and CDR2 SMNVEV (reference sequence). The junction had 15 bases not matched to a gene; V was cut back by 5 bases and J by 6 bases. CDR3 loop: CASSPLPGQGGSEQYF. In DNA, the CDR3 is TGTGCCAGCAGTCCCCTCCCCGGACAGGGTGGGTCCGAGCAGTACTTC.

The V gene is TRBV27, the J gene TRBJ2-3, with 11 bases identical to TRBD2. Germline V CDR1 and CDR2: MNHEY, SMNVEV (reference sequence). CDR3 size: 15 residues. The junction had 13 bases not matched to a gene; V was cut back by 11 bases and J by 6 bases. The CDR3 loop reads CAAALGASGRDTQYF. The CDR3 DNA reads TGTGCCGCGGCCCTTGGGGCTAGCGGGAGGGATACGCAGTATTTT.

This sequence joins TRBV9 and TRBJ1-3, with D unresolved. V gave up 2 bases and J gave up 2 bases, with 8 bases separating them. Germline V gene data show CDR1 as SGDLS and CDR2 as YYNGEE. CDR3 length equals 14 residues. CDR3 sequence (DNA): TGTGCCAGCAGCGTCGAGGGTACTGGAAACACCATATATTTT. Amino acid sequence: CASSVEGTGNTIYF. Using reference TRBV9 and TRBJ1-3 for the parts outside the CDR3, the full variable domain is DSGVTQTPKHLITATGQRVTLRCSPRSGDLSVYWYQQSLDQGLQFLIQYYNGEERAKGNILERFSAQQFPDLHSELNLSSLELGDSALYFCASSVEGTGNTIYFGEGSWLTVV.

This chain joins TRBV7-6 and TRBJ2-5, with D maybe TRBD2 (5 bases). The CDR3 sequence is 16 residues long. Germline CDR1 reads SGHVS; CDR2 reads FNYEAQ. Trimming shortened V by 5 bases and J by 1 base, and 17 bases separated the two germline ends. The CDR3 protein is CASSPASSGIQETQYF. As DNA, the CDR3 is TGTGCCAGCAGCCCGGCGAGTTCGGGGATCCAAGAGACCCAGTACTTC.

In DNA, the CDR3 is TGTGCCCGGCCTTACTACCTCTATGGCTACACCTTC. It translates to CARPYYLYGYTF. This chain connects TRBV11-3 to TRBJ1-2; D remains unclear. The CDR3 runs to 12 residues. Looked up from germline, CDR1 is SGHNT and CDR2 is YENEEA. Trimming cost V 11 bases and J 4 bases, with 14 bases left between them.